This T cell receptor (beta chain) was recovered during a study of blood T cells in healthy people across ages. Regarding the study as a whole: Estimated diversity that came from one million T cells was considered an underestimate.

As to this clonotype: What it recognizes is unknown.

Then a second PCR, running roughly 6 to 11 cycles, was carried out with a sample-barcoded 5' primer and a J-beta primer mix. TCRdb analysed the 5' RACE reads with MiXCR anew, one entry per CDR3 protein. The data contain 800,000 to 1,000,000 distinct CDR3 sequences, around 48% of them singletons. The sequence was collected from a man aged 25-40 years in good health. Input material: blood.

The CDR3 nucleotides read TGTGCCAGCAGCTTAAGGGACAACGATTTTTACGAGCAGTACTTC. It specifies CASSLRDNDFYEQYF. The chain employs TRBV7-2 and TRBJ2-7; possibly TRBD1 for D (6 bases). V shed 2 bases and J shed 4 bases, with 15 bases lying between them. The CDR3 totals 15 residues. Germline V CDR1 and CDR2: SGHTA, FQGNSA.